This T cell receptor beta chain appears in the sequencing data of a study of CD8+ T cells in alopecia areata. Notes on this clone: No antigen is known for it.

Treatment defined: oral pan-JAK inhibitor, 5-10 mg twice daily. Broader study findings: Especially in alopecia totalis/universalis, lesional scalp showed greater clonality than normal scalp did.

V was shortened by 0 bases and J by 8 bases, with 14 bases between the two germline ends. CDR1 is MGHRA and CDR2 is YSYEKL in the germline V gene. The CDR3 is 15 amino acids. Isolated RNA was reverse transcribed into cDNA used as the sequencing template. Produced via immunoSEQ multiplex PCR; TCRdb's table is partial and in-frame only. The sample records approximately 150,000 clones, around 58% being singletons. The sample was CD4+ T cells sorted from blood, taken at approximately week 60, from a patient treated with tofacitinib. The V call is TRBV4-1, the J call TRBJ2-4; D remains ambiguous. This receptor was identified in a human donor with alopecia areata. The CDR3 region is CASSQDPRLQDIQYF. The CDR3 DNA reads TGCGCCAGCAGCCAAGACCCTAGGTTGCAGGACATTCAGTACTTC.